This TCR beta chain derives from a study of cytomegalovirus exposure and HLA in healthy donors. Findings and caveats of the study: Reports credit the classifier with highly specific, highly sensitive diagnosis of cytomegalovirus status. Associated with HLA alleles at 0.05 false discovery rate in a later analysis were over 15,000 TCR beta sequences. CMV antigen specificity of a few CMV-associated chains was confirmed in vitro.

In germline, CDR1 is LNHDA, CDR2 SQIVND (reference sequence). The V gene lost 6 bases and the J gene lost 0 bases, with 17 bases spanning the gap. CDR3 length equals 16 residues. Notes on this clone: Its antigen is not identified.

Primers: 60 Vbeta forward and 13 Jbeta reverse. Profiled with immunoSEQ multiplex PCR; TCRdb holds only in-frame clones, not every one. The sample contains tens of thousands of clones, about two thirds of which appear only once. What was sequenced was PBMCs. The chain links TRBV19 to TRBJ1-1, with D possibly TRBD1 on 5 matching bases. The clonotype was recovered from a woman aged 45 to 65 in good health and CMV-seropositive. CDR3 nucleotides: TGTGCCAGTAGCTCGTTCGGGGGACGAATGAACACTGAAGCTTTCTTT. It codes for CASSSFGGRMNTEAFF.